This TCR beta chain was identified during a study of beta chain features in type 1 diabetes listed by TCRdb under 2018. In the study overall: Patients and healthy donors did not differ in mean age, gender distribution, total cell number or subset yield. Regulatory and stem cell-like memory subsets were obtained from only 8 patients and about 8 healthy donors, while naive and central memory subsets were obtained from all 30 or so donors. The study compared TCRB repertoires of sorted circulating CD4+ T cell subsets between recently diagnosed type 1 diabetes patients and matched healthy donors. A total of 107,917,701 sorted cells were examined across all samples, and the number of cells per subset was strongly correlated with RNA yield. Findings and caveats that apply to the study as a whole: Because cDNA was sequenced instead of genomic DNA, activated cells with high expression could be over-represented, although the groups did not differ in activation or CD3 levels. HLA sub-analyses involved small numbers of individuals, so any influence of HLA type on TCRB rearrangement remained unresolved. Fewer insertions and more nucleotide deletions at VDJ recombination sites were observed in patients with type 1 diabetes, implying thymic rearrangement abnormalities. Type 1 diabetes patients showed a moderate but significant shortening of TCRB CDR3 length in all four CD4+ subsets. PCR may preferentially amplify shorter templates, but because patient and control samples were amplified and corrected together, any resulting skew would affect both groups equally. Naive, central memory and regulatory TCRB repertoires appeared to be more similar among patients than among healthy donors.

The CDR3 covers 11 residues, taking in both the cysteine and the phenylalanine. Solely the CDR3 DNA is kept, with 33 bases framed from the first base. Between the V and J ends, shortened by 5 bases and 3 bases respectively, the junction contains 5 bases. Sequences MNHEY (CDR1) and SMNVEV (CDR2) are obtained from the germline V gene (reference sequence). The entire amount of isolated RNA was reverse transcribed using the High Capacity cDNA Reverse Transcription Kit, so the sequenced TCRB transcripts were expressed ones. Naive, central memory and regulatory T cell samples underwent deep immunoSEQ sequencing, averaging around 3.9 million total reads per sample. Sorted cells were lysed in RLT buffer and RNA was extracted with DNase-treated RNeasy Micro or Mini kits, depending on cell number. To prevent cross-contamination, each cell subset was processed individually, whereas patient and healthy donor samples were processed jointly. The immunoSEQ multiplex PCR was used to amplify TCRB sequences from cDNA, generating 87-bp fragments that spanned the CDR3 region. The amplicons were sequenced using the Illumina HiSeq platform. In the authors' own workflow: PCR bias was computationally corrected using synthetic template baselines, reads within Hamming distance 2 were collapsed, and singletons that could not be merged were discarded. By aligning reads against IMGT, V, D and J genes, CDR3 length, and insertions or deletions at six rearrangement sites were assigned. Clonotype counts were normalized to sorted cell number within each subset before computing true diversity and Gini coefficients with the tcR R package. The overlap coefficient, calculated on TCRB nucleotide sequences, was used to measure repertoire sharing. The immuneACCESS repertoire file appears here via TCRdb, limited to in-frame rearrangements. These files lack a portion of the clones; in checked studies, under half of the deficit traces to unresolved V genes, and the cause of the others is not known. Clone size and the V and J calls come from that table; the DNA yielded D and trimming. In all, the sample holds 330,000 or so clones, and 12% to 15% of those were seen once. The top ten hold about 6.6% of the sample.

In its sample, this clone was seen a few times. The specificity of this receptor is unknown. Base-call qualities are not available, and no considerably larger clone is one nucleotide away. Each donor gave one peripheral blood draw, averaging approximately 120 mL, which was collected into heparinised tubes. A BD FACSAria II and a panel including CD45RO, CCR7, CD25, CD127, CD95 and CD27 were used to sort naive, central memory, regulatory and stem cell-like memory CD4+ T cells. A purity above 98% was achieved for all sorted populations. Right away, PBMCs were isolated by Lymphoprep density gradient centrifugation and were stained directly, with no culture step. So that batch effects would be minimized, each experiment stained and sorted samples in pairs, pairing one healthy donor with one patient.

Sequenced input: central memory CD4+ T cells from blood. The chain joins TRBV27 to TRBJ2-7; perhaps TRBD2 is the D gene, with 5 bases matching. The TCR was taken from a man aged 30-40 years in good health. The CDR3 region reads CASSRGYEQYF. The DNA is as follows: TGTGCCAGCAGTCGGGGCTACGAGCAGTACTTC.